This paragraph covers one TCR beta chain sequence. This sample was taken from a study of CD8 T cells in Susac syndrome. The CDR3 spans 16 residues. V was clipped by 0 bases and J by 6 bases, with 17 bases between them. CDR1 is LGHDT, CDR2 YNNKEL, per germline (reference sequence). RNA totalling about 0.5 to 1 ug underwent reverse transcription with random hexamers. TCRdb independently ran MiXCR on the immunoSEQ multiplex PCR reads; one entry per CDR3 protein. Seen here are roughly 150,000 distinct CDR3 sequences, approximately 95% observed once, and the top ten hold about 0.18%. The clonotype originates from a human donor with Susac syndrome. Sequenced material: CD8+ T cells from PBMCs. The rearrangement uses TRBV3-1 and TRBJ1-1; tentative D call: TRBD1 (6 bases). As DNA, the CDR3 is TGTGCCAGCAGCCAAGAAGAAGGGGACATCCCGCCTGAAGCTTTCTTT. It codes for CASSQEEGDIPPEAFF. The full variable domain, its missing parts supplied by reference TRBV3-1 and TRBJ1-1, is DTAVSQTPKYLVTQMGNDKSIKCEQNLGHDTMYWYKQDSKKFLKIMFSYNNKELIINETVPNRFSPKSPDKAHLNLHINSLELGDSAVYFCASSQEEGDIPPEAFFGQGTRLTVV.